Following are 7 T cell receptor beta chains from one sample sequenced in a study of T cell changes during pregnancy in multiple sclerosis. Libraries were prepared by immunoSEQ multiplex PCR; TCRdb keeps only in-frame clonotypes and omits some of them. The top ten clones hold 4% to 6.5% of a sample with about 8,000 clones, around 87% of them seen once. Sample: CD8+ T cells from peripheral blood mononuclear cells, taken in the first trimester of pregnancy. Source of these receptors: a female donor in good health, enrolled as a control in a pregnancy study.

The chain recombines TRBV19 with TRBJ2-7; 8 nucleotides match TRBD2. CDR1 LNHDA and CDR2 SQIVND come from the germline V gene (reference sequence). CDR3 size: 15 residues. Trimming cost V 3 bases and J 2 bases; bases outside gene matches: 6. CDR3 in amino acids: CASSISPAGAYEQYF. CDR3 sequence (DNA): TGTGCCAGTAGTATCTCCCCAGCGGGGGCCTACGAGCAGTACTTC.

V gene TRBV4-3 combines with J gene TRBJ2-2, with D tentatively TRBD2 (5 bases). CDR3 size: 16 residues. V was shortened by 1 base and J by 3 bases, with 12 bases between the two germline ends. The germline gives CDR1 LGHNA, CDR2 YSLEER. The CDR3 DNA sequence: TGCGCCAGCAGCCAAGGGGGAGACTTTCACACCGGGGAGCTGTTTTTT. It is translated as CASSQGGDFHTGELFF.

The CDR3 sequence is CASSLSGGDTGELFF. The DNA for the CDR3 is TGTGCCAGCAGTTTGAGCGGGGGGGACACCGGGGAGCTGTTTTTT. This chain links TRBV6-4 with TRBJ2-2, with 10 bases identical to TRBD2. V was pared by 5 bases and J by 3 bases, with 3 bases of the junction left unmatched. Germline V lookup: CDR1 MRHNA, CDR2 SNTAGT. This CDR3 comprises 15 residues.

This sequence joins TRBV11-2 and TRBJ2-3, with unresolved D. The CDR3 spans 16 residues. Germline V gene lookup returns CDR1 SGHAT and CDR2 FQNNGV. V lost 1 base and J lost 1, with 12 bases in between. CDR3 sequence (DNA): TGTGCCAGCAGCTTAGGCTTCGGAGACGGCACAGATACGCAGTATTTT. Its translation is CASSLGFGDGTDTQYF.

This chain joins TRBV4-2 and TRBJ2-1; 11 bases are shared with TRBD2. Germline V gene lookup returns CDR1 LGHNA and CDR2 YNFKEQ. The CDR3 loop spans 15 amino acids. Trimming removed 2 bases from V and 6 bases from J; junction bases left unmatched: 3. This CDR3 reads CASSQTLAGANEQFF. CDR3 coding DNA: TGTGCCAGCAGCCAAACACTAGCGGGAGCCAATGAGCAGTTCTTC.

The chain carries TRBV10-3 and TRBJ2-7; possibly TRBD2 for D (6 bases). Germline V gene lookup returns CDR1 ENHRY and CDR2 SYGVKD. V lost 10 bases, J lost 9 bases, and 25 bases lay in between. This CDR3 is built from 14 residues. The CDR3 sequence: CATRHLGGVEGQYF. The CDR3 bases are TGTGCCACCAGACATCTGGGCGGGGTTGAAGGGCAGTACTTC.

This chain joins TRBV6-5 and TRBJ1-5; no clear D gene. Germline CDR1 is MNHEY and CDR2 is SVGAGI. V was pared by 2 bases and J by 13 bases, with 21 bases between. This CDR3 has 15 amino acids. The CDR3, as DNA: TGTGCCAGCAGTTACACGGCGGGTGGAAGAGAACAACAGCATTTT. The encoded protein is CASSYTAGGREQQHF.